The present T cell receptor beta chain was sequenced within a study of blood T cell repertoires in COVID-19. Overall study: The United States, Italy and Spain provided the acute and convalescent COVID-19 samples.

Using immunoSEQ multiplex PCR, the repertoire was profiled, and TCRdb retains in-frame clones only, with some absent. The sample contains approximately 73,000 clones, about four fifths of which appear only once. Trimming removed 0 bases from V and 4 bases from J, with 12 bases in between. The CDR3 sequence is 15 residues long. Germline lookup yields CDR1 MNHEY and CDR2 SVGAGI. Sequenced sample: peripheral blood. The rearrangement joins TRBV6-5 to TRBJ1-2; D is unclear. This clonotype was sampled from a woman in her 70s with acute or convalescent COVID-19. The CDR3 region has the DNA TGTGCCAGCAGTTACTCGAGGGATCATCCCTATGGCTACACCTTC. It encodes CASSYSRDHPYGYTF.